These 25 T cell receptor beta chains were sequenced from one sample in a study of blood T cells in healthy people across ages. Then a second PCR, running roughly 7 to 11 cycles, was carried out with a sample-barcoded 5' primer and a J-beta primer mix. TCRdb recomputed calls from the 5' RACE reads with MiXCR, one row per CDR3 protein. The table has around 1,700,000 distinct CDR3 sequences, roughly 27% seen once; the top ten hold around 7.7%. Sequencing was performed on blood. The receptors stem from a woman in her twenties or thirties in good health.

This chain joins TRBV7-2 and TRBJ1-3; no reliable D call. The CDR3 has 16 residues. V was clipped by 5 bases and J by 6 bases, with 20 bases between them. Germline values: CDR1 SGHTA, CDR2 FQGNSA. As DNA, the CDR3 is TGTGCCAGCAGCAACGAGCGAAGTCTAGCCGAAAACACCATATATTTT. The encoded protein is CASSNERSLAENTIYF.

This sequence joins TRBV9 and TRBJ1-6; maybe TRBD1 (5 bases). The V end lost 2 bases, the J end lost 4 bases, and 10 bases lay between the germline ends. Germline V gives CDR1 SGDLS, CDR2 YYNGEE. CDR3 length equals 15 residues. The CDR3 nucleotides are TGTGCCAGCAGCGTCAGGGACGGATATAATTCACCCCTCCACTTT. It specifies CASSVRDGYNSPLHF.

The V call is TRBV7-2, the J call TRBJ1-6; D is uncertain. The V gene lost 0 bases and the J gene lost 5 bases, with 11 bases spanning the gap. Germline-derived CDR1 and CDR2 are SGHTA and FQGNSA. CDR3 length equals 16 residues. The DNA for the CDR3 is TGTGCCAGCAGCTTAGCAGGCGGACGGAATAATTCACCCCTCCACTTT. Translation gives CASSLAGGRNNSPLHF.

The V gene is TRBV11-3, the J gene TRBJ2-1, with D maybe TRBD2 (7 bases). Germline CDR1 is SGHNT and CDR2 is YENEEA. This CDR3 is built from 15 residues. The ends were cut back, 3 bases at V and 7 bases at J, with 16 bases in the middle. The CDR3 loop is CASSFGGGAKNEQFF. The CDR3 DNA follows: TGTGCCAGCAGCTTTGGGGGGGGCGCAAAAAATGAGCAGTTCTTC.

This clonotype has only a few counts. The chain has TRBV7-2 and TRBJ1-2; maybe TRBD1 (6 bases). Looked up from germline, CDR1 is SGHTA and CDR2 is FQGNSA. The germline V and J ends were trimmed by 5 bases and 4 bases, with 20 bases remaining between them. This CDR3 has 16 residues. This CDR3 reads CASSPGRETGRYGYTF. CDR3 DNA sequence: TGTGCCAGCAGCCCCGGTCGGGAAACAGGGCGCTATGGCTACACCTTC.

The chain links TRBV30 to TRBJ1-1; no firm D call. The V gene's germline CDR1 is GTSNPN and CDR2 SVGIG (reference sequence). This CDR3 region has 14 residues. V shed 3 bases and J shed 1 base, with 12 bases lying between them. The CDR3 loop is CAWRRINRNTEAFF. The CDR3 DNA sequence: TGTGCCTGGAGGAGAATTAACAGGAACACTGAAGCTTTCTTT.

In its sample, this clonotype was seen a few times. The rearrangement joins TRBV5-4 to TRBJ2-5; 9 bases match TRBD2. CDR1 and CDR2 from the germline V gene are SGHNT and YYREEE (reference sequence). V shed 7 bases, J shed 5 bases, and the junction held 9 bases outside the gene matches. The length of the CDR3 is 14 residues. CDR3 in amino acids: CASGMRGGSETQYF. In DNA form, the CDR3 reads TGTGCCAGCGGTATGCGGGGGGGTTCGGAGACCCAGTACTTC.

The table lists this clonotype with a few counts. This may stem from a read error, because a much larger clone lies one nucleotide away. The chain has TRBV5-1 and TRBJ2-6; TRBD1 might be the D (5 bases). Per germline, CDR1 SGHRS and CDR2 YFSETQ. CDR3 length: 16 amino acids. The CDR3 here is CASSPRQSSGANVRTF. The CDR3 DNA reads TGCGCCAGCAGCCCACGACAGAGCTCTGGGGCCAACGTCCGGACTTTC.

This clonotype was recorded many times. The V call is TRBV12-3 or TRBV12-4, the J call TRBJ2-7; D may be TRBD1 (5 bases). The V and J ends lost 5 bases and 9 bases respectively, with 14 bases between them. This CDR3 comprises 12 residues. The CDR3 reads CASSPTGLGQYF. CDR3 bases: TGTGCCAGCAGTCCAACAGGTTTGGGGCAGTACTTC.

This clonotype was seen only a few times. This chain uses TRBV12-3 or TRBV12-4 with TRBJ2-7, with 8 bases fitting TRBD1. J was trimmed by 0 bases and V by 4 bases; bases with no gene match: 5. The CDR3 has 15 amino acids. This chain's CDR3 is CASSWTGRSSYEQYF. In DNA, the CDR3 is TGTGCCAGCAGTTGGACAGGGCGAAGCTCCTACGAGCAGTACTTC.

This clonotype was observed many times. V gene TRBV29-1 combines with J gene TRBJ2-1; TRBD2 might be the D (7 bases). Trimming stripped 8 bases from V and 10 bases from J, with 24 bases between. The germline V gene encodes CDR1 SQVTM and CDR2 ANQGSEA. The CDR3 is 14 residues long. The DNA for the CDR3 is TGCAGCCTAGTTAGGGGGGGCCGCGTCAAGGAGCAGTTCTTC. Its translation: CSLVRGGRVKEQFF.

This rearrangement joins TRBV10-3 to TRBJ2-4; TRBD1 agrees at 9 bases. The germline V gene has CDR1 ENHRY and CDR2 SYGVKD. The CDR3 consists of 14 residues. Trimming at V came to 10 bases and at J to 6 bases, leaving 10 bases not matched to a gene. In nucleotides, the CDR3 is TGTGCCAGCTCGTTAGGGACAGGGATAAACATTCAGTACTTC. It encodes CASSLGTGINIQYF.

This clonotype was detected a few times. The chain has TRBV27 and TRBJ2-1; no clear D gene. Trimming removed 4 bases at V and 7 bases at J, with 14 bases between. CDR1 and CDR2 (germline): MNHEY, SMNVEV (reference sequence). CDR3 length: 14 residues. CDR3 amino acids: CASSSTQFINEQFF. The CDR3 bases are TGTGCCAGCAGTTCGACCCAATTCATTAATGAGCAGTTCTTC.

This clonotype was detected only once. A much larger clone lies a single base off, so this may be a read error. The genes are TRBV28 and TRBJ2-1, with 9 bases that match TRBD2. This CDR3 is 14 amino acids long. The junction had 9 bases not matched to a gene; V was cut back by 6 bases and J by 9 bases. The germline CDR1 and CDR2 sequences are MDHEN and SYDVKM. The CDR3 protein is CASSPLGTSREQFF. The CDR3 DNA is TGTGCCAGCAGCCCTCTTGGGACTAGCCGTGAGCAGTTCTTC. Using reference TRBV28 and TRBJ2-1 for the parts outside the CDR3, the full variable domain is DVKVTQSSRYLVKRTGEKVFLECVQDMDHENMFWYRQDPGLGLRLIYFSYDVKMKEKGDIPEGYSVSREKKERFSLILESASTNQTSMYLCASSPLGTSREQFFGPGTRLTVL.

This clonotype was detected once. This chain connects TRBV7-2 to TRBJ2-5; tentative D call: TRBD1 (5 bases). The CDR3 consists of 13 residues. Germline lookup yields CDR1 SGHTA and CDR2 FQGNSA. V lost 5 bases and J 5 bases, leaving 12 bases between the germline ends. CDR3 region: CASSATVPETQYF. CDR3 nucleotides: TGTGCCAGCAGCGCGACAGTCCCGGAGACCCAGTACTTC.

There are many counts of this clonotype. The rearrangement uses TRBV6-5 and TRBJ2-7, with 9 bases matching TRBD1. This CDR3 region has 15 residues. Germline V gene data show CDR1 as MNHEY and CDR2 as SVGAGI. J lost 5 bases, V lost 5 bases, and 10 bases had no gene match. The CDR3 loop is CASSTSGTGYHEQYF. DNA for the CDR3: TGTGCCAGCAGTACCTCCGGGACAGGGTACCACGAGCAGTACTTC.

To note about this clonotype: Relative to the germline gene, one junction end is altered; a read error may explain this. The rearrangement uses TRBV28 and TRBJ1-5, with D unresolved. This CDR3 comprises 16 residues. The germline V gene encodes CDR1 MDHEN and CDR2 SYDVKM. CDR3 in amino acids: CTSSLPRANGNQPQHF. The CDR3 DNA follows: TGTACCAGCAGTTTACCCCGGGCCAACGGGAATCAGCCCCAGCATTTT.

This clonotype was counted between two and nine times. This sequence joins TRBV12-3 or TRBV12-4 and TRBJ2-7, with 13 bases aligning to TRBD2. The CDR3 has 15 residues. Trimming cost V 6 bases and J 2 bases; bases outside gene matches: 4. CDR3 protein: CASRSTSGRAYEQYF. CDR3 DNA sequence: TGTGCCAGCAGGAGCACTAGCGGGAGGGCCTACGAGCAGTACTTC.

Comments on this clonotype: Possible read error: a much larger clone is one base away. The CDR3 DNA reads TGTGCCAGCAGTGAGGCCAACGTCCGGACTTTC. The encoded protein is CASSEANVRTF. This sequence joins TRBV2 and TRBJ2-6; D not certain. CDR3 length: 11 residues. Germline V gene sequence: CDR1 SNHLY, CDR2 FYNNEI.

This clonotype showed up many times. The chain couples TRBV12-3 or TRBV12-4 to TRBJ1-2; 9 bases map to TRBD1. CDR3 length: 15 residues. The V segment lost 5 bases and the J segment 8 bases; nucleotides outside the gene matches: 12. The CDR3 reads CASSPITGGLGGYTF. CDR3 coding DNA: TGTGCCAGCAGTCCAATTACAGGGGGCCTGGGAGGCTACACCTTC.

CDR3 nucleotide sequence: TGCAGTGCTAGAGATCTTTACAGGGGCACCGGGGAGCTGTTTTTT. Amino acid sequence: CSARDLYRGTGELFF. This chain connects TRBV20-1 to TRBJ2-2, with TRBD1 matching 7 bases. Unmatched junction bases numbered 5, after V lost 0 bases and J lost 4 bases. The germline CDR1 and CDR2 sequences are DFQATT and SNEGSKA (reference sequence). The length of the CDR3 is 15 residues.

This chain links TRBV2 with TRBJ1-2; no definite D call. This CDR3 is 14 amino acids long. The germline CDR1 and CDR2 sequences are SNHLY and FYNNEI. V lost 2 bases to trimming and J lost 4 bases, with 11 bases between them. This CDR3 is CASSERGVSYGYTF. The CDR3 DNA reads as TGTGCCAGCAGTGAACGTGGGGTATCCTATGGCTACACCTTC.

The chain combines TRBV20-1 with TRBJ2-1, with D uncertain. Germline V gene lookup returns CDR1 DFQATT and CDR2 SNEGSKA (reference sequence). V lost 5 bases, J lost 5 bases, and 22 bases lay in between. This CDR3 contains 16 residues. DNA of the CDR3: TGCAGTGCTGTTAGCCGTCTAGGATCCCCCCACAATGAGCAGTTCTTC. Translated, it gives CSAVSRLGSPHNEQFF.

On this clonotype itself: At one of its ends the junction is not consistent with the germline gene, which may arise from a read error. V is TRBV20-1 and J is TRBJ2-7; no reliable D call. The DNA end lines up better with TRBJ2-5; the J call may be wrong. Per the germline V gene, CDR1 is DFQATT and CDR2 is SNEGSKA (reference sequence). This CDR3 is built from 15 residues. The CDR3 is CSARDGRTPQGTQYF. The CDR3 DNA follows: TGCAGTGCTAGAGATGGGCGGACCCCTCAAGGGACCCAGTACTTC.

The rearrangement links TRBV29-1 to TRBJ2-7, with 9 nucleotides matching TRBD2. The CDR3 length is 14 residues. Trimming removed 5 bases from V and 4 bases from J; junction bases left unmatched: 9. CDR1 SQVTM and CDR2 ANQGSEA come from the germline V gene. CDR3 coding DNA: TGCAGCGTTCTAGCGGGGATTAAAACATACGAGCAGTACTTC. The encoded protein is CSVLAGIKTYEQYF.